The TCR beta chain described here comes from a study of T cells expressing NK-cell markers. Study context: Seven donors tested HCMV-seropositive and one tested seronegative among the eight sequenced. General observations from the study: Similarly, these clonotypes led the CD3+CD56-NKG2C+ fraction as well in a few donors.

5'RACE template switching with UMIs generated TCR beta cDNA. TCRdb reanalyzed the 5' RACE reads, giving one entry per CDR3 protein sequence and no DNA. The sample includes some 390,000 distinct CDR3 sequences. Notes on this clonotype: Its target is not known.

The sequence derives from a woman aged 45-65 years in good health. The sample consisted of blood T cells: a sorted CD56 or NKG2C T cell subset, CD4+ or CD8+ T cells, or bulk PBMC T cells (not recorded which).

CDR3 sequence reads: CSARGQKYYEQYF. The chain combines TRBV20-1 with TRBJ2-7. The CDR3 consists of 13 residues. CDR1 DFQATT and CDR2 SNEGSKA come from the germline V gene (reference sequence).